A selection of T cell receptor beta chains follows, all from one sample in a study of T-cell reconstitution after alpha-beta-depleted transplantation in children. Via MiXCR, TCRdb re-called the PCR reads, giving one row per CDR3 protein. The sample yields some 200,000 distinct CDR3 sequences, 5.5% to 7% seen once. The input for sequencing was PBMCs, taken before TCRalphabeta/CD19-depleted stem cell transplant. Receptor source: a boy between 2 and 15 years old with acute lymphoblastic leukemia, due to receive a stem cell transplant. CDR3s include the opening cysteine and the closing phenylalanine or tryptophan. A D gene is named only where the DNA matches it firmly. Rows give clone size only sometimes, using once, few, many, or a class for an expanded clone.

V gene	D gene	J gene	clone size	CDR3 DNA	CDR3 protein
TRBV10-2	.	TRBJ2-3	many	TGCGCCAGCACTAGCACAGATACGCAGTATTTT	CASTSTDTQYF
TRBV2	TRBD2	TRBJ2-1	many	TGTGCCAGCAGGCGGGGGGGCCTGGATGAGCAGTTCTTC	CASRRGGLDEQFF
TRBV7-2	TRBD2	TRBJ2-3	.	TGTGCCAGCAGCCCTATTGGGGGGGGAAAAACAGATACGCAGTATTTT	CASSPIGGGKTDTQYF
TRBV6-5	.	TRBJ2-7	many	TGTGCCAGCAGTTACGGGGAGTCCTACGAGCAGTACTTC	CASSYGESYEQYF
TRBV27	.	TRBJ2-5	.	TGTGCCAGCAGTTCACCCGGCGAGACCCAGTACTTC	CASSSPGETQYF
TRBV10-2	TRBD1	TRBJ2-6	many	TGCGCCAGCAATCAGGGGGATGGGGCCAACGTCCTGACTTTC	CASNQGDGANVLTF
TRBV18	.	TRBJ2-7	.	TGTGCCAGCTCACGATCCGGGACGGATGCCTACGAGCAGTACTTC	CASSRSGTDAYEQYF
TRBV5-1	TRBD2	TRBJ2-1	.	TGCGCCAGCAGCTTGGCTAGCGGGATACCCAGTGAGCAGTTCTTC	CASSLASGIPSEQFF
TRBV12-3/TRBV12-4	TRBD1	TRBJ1-6	.	TGTGCCAGCAGTCCACAGGGGGGAAATTCACCCCTCCACTTT	CASSPQGGNSPLHF
TRBV9	.	TRBJ2-7	many	TGTGCCAGCAGCGTACAGGGTTCCTACGAGCAGTACTTC	CASSVQGSYEQYF
TRBV5-1	.	TRBJ2-7	.	TGCGCCAGCAGCGAGACAGCGCAAGAGCAGTACTTC	CASSETAQEQYF
TRBV11-2	.	TRBJ1-4	.	TGTGCCAGCGCTCCGACGGCAACTAATGAAAAACTGTTTTTT	CASAPTATNEKLFF
TRBV2	TRBD2	TRBJ2-7	few	TGTGCCAGCAGTGCTTATAAGGTAGCGGGGAATGACGAGCAGTACTTC	CASSAYKVAGNDEQYF
TRBV7-8	.	TRBJ2-2	.	TGTGCCAGCAGCCCCAGGCTTGGATCCACCGGGGAGCTGTTTTTT	CASSPRLGSTGELFF
TRBV29-1	.	TRBJ2-5	many	TGCAGCGTTGGTGCCGTCGTGGGAGCCTTCCAAGAGACCCAGTACTTC	CSVGAVVGAFQETQYF
TRBV7-9	.	TRBJ2-1	many	TGTGCCAGCAGTCTGGGCCGGTTAGGGGATGAGCAGTTCTTC	CASSLGRLGDEQFF
TRBV7-2	.	TRBJ1-4	few	TGTGCCAGCAGCTCCTATGGTCAAAAACTGTTTTTT	CASSSYGQKLFF
TRBV4-3	.	TRBJ1-5	.	TGCGCCAGCAGCCAAGGCTTTTATCAGCCCCAGCATTTT	CASSQGFYQPQHF
TRBV28	.	TRBJ1-2	few	TGTGCCGCTAGGACTGACTATGGCTACACCTTC	CAARTDYGYTF
TRBV5-4	TRBD2	TRBJ2-1	few	TGTGCCAGCAGCTCCCTGGGGAGCGGGGGGGCTTCCTACAATGAGCAGTTCTTC	CASSSLGSGGASYNEQFF
TRBV12-3/TRBV12-4	.	TRBJ1-5	few	TGTGCCAGCAGTCCCGACGACGTTAGCAATCAGCCCCAGCATTTT	CASSPDDVSNQPQHF
TRBV5-6	.	TRBJ1-1	.	TGTGCCAGCAGCTTGTGGGGTGTGGCGAACACTGAAGCTTTCTTT	CASSLWGVANTEAFF
TRBV5-5	.	TRBJ2-5	.	TGTGCCAGCATCCCAGGTGTGAGTCGGGAGACCCAGTACTTC	CASIPGVSRETQYF
TRBV11-2	TRBD2	TRBJ2-1	many	TGTGCCAGCAGCTTAAAAATAGCGGGGGACAATGAGCAGTTCTTC	CASSLKIAGDNEQFF
TRBV24-1	TRBD1	TRBJ1-5	many	TGTGCCACCAGACCTCCGGGACAGGGGGCGCCGGCAAATCAGCCCCAGCATTTT	CATRPPGQGAPANQPQHF